This TCR beta chain appears in the sequencing data of a study of blood T cell repertoires in COVID-19. The wider study: Samples came from the United States, Italy and Spain, spanning acute and convalescent COVID-19.

Trimming shortened V by 7 bases and J by 5 bases, and 12 bases separated the two germline ends. The CDR3 is made up of 11 amino acids. CDR1 and CDR2 from the germline V gene are SQVTM and ANQGSEA. Profiling relied on immunoSEQ multiplex PCR, and the TCRdb table lists in-frame clones only, not all of them. The table records roughly 200,000 clones, 90% of them present only once. The V and J genes are TRBV29-1 and TRBJ2-7; tentatively, D is TRBD2 (6 bases). This receptor was taken from a man aged 45-65 years with acute or convalescent COVID-19. Sequencing was carried out using peripheral blood. Written as DNA, the CDR3 is TGCAGCGGTGGGGAGGTCGACGAGCAGTACGTC. Translating it yields CSGGEVDEQYV.